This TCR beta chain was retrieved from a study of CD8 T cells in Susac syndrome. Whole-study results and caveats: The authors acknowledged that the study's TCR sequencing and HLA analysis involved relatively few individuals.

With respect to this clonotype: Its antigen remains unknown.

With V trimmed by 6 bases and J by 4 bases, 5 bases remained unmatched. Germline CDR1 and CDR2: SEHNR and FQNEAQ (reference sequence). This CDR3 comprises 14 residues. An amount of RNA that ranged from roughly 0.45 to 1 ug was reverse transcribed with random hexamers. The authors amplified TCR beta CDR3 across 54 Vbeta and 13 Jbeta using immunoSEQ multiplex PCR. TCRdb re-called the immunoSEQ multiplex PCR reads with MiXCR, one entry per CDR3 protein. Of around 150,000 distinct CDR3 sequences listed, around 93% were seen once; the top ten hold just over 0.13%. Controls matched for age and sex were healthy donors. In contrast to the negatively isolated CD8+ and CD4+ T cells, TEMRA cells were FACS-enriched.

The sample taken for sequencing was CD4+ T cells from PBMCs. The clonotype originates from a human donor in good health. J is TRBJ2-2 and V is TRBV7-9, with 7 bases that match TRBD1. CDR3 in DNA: TGTGCCAGCAGTAACAGGGGCCCCACCGGGGAGCTGTTTTTT. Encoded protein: CASSNRGPTGELFF.